The following is a TCR beta chain sequence with its context. Sequenced by immunoSEQ multiplex PCR; TCRdb stores in-frame clones only, minus some. Counted here are 70,000 to 90,000 clones, around 80% occurring once; the ten biggest clones make up less than 7.5%. The germline gives CDR1 SGHVS, CDR2 FNYEAQ. CDR3 length equals 13 residues. Trimming pared 5 bases from V and 5 bases from J, leaving 12 bases between. This sample was taken from a study of radiotherapy plus CTLA-4 blockade in lung cancer. V and J are TRBV7-6 and TRBJ1-1; possible D gene TRBD1, 5 bases. The source material was peripheral blood, sampled from a patient treated with radiotherapy plus ipilimumab. The clonotype was recovered from a human donor with non-small cell lung cancer who had a complete response to radiotherapy plus ipilimumab. The CDR3 loop is CASSPTVYTEAFF. The CDR3 region has the DNA TGTGCCAGCAGCCCGACAGTCTATACTGAAGCTTTCTTT.